One sample yielded the 11 T cell receptor beta chains listed below, sequenced in a study of T cells in Graves' hyperthyroidism and ophthalmopathy. The source material, RNA transcripts, was used to amplify TCR beta CDR3 regions. During a first-round RT-PCR of the TCR CDR3, the HTBI primer set was used. TCRdb redid the calling of the multiplex PCR reads with MiXCR, one entry per CDR3 protein. The table records around 250,000 distinct CDR3 sequences, less than 15% of them present only once. The sample was blood. The receptors were gathered from a woman aged 35 to 49 with Graves' hyperthyroidism that later progressed to Graves' ophthalmopathy.

This clonotype was seen repeatedly, ten times or more. V and J are TRBV5-8 and TRBJ2-7, with a tentative D call TRBD1 (6 bases). The CDR3 covers 13 residues. Germline V gene data show CDR1 as SGHTS and CDR2 as YDEGEE. Between the trimmed V and J ends, which lost 3 bases and 8 bases, there was a span of 15 bases. This CDR3 is CASSWGRGQQQYF. CDR3 nucleotides: TGTGCCAGCAGCTGGGGTCGGGGACAACAGCAGTACTTC.

The sample holds many counts of this clonotype. The chain employs TRBV20-1 and TRBJ2-1; no clear D. Germline V gene data show CDR1 as DFQATT and CDR2 as SNEGSKA (reference sequence). The V end lost 6 bases, the J end lost 6 bases, and 12 bases lay between the germline ends. There are 12 residues in the CDR3. The CDR3 coding sequence is TGCAGTGCCCCGGAGATGGGCAATGAGCAGTTCTTC. Protein sequence: CSAPEMGNEQFF.

In its sample, this clonotype was seen many times. This chain connects TRBV20-1 to TRBJ2-3; maybe TRBD2 (5 bases). The CDR3 runs 14 residues. Trimming pared 0 bases from V and 2 bases from J, leaving 9 bases between. Germline-derived CDR1 and CDR2 are DFQATT and SNEGSKA (reference sequence). CDR3 sequence: CSARDRTYTDTQYF. The CDR3 DNA reads as TGCAGTGCTAGAGATCGGACTTACACAGATACGCAGTATTTT.

Many counts were recorded for this clonotype. The rearrangement links TRBV10-3 to TRBJ2-3; D is ambiguous. There are 12 residues in the CDR3. CDR1 is ENHRY and CDR2 is SYGVKD in the germline V gene. Trimming stripped 3 bases from V and 4 bases from J, with 5 bases between. In DNA form, the CDR3 reads TGTGCCATCAGTGACGGAGCAGATACGCAGTATTTT. Translated: CAISDGADTQYF.

The table lists this clonotype with many counts. V gene TRBV11-1 combines with J gene TRBJ2-1; 8 bases map to TRBD1. Germline CDR1 is SGHAT and CDR2 is FQDESV (reference sequence). V dropped 1 base and J dropped 4; count of bases not matched to a gene: 3. The CDR3 length is 15 residues. The CDR3 is CASSLDQGAYNEQFF. The CDR3 bases are TGTGCCAGCAGCTTAGACCAGGGGGCTTACAATGAGCAGTTCTTC.

This clonotype was observed at least ten times. This rearrangement joins TRBV29-1 to TRBJ2-7, with TRBD2 matching over 14 bases. CDR3 length equals 14 residues. Germline trimming cut 7 bases from V and 4 bases from J; bases unmatched to any gene: 6. Per the germline V gene, CDR1 is SQVTM and CDR2 is ANQGSEA. In DNA, the CDR3 is TGCAGCGCCCGGACTAGCGGGAGGTGGTACGAGCAGTACTTC. Protein: CSARTSGRWYEQYF.

V gene TRBV7-3 combines with J gene TRBJ2-1; tentatively, D is TRBD1 (6 bases). CDR1 and CDR2 (germline): SGHTA, FQGTGA. The CDR3 extends over 16 amino acids. The V gene lost 2 bases and the J gene lost 4 bases, with 15 bases spanning the gap. The CDR3 DNA follows: TGTGCCAGCAGCTTAGGCCGGGACATAGGATACAATGAGCAGTTCTTC. Protein: CASSLGRDIGYNEQFF.

This clonotype was found a few times. The chain's CDR3 is CASRHSGATADTQYF. The CDR3 DNA is TGTGCCAGCAGACACTCCGGGGCCACCGCAGATACGCAGTATTTT. This rearrangement joins TRBV6-1 to TRBJ2-3, with D perhaps given as TRBD1 or TRBD2 (5 bases each). V was trimmed by 6 bases and J by 4 bases, leaving 17 bases between them. This CDR3 contains 15 residues. CDR1 is MNHNS, CDR2 SASEGT, per germline.

In its sample, this clonotype was seen many times. This chain connects TRBV12-3 or TRBV12-4 to TRBJ1-1; TRBD1 agrees at 9 bases. This CDR3 spans 20 amino acids. After removal of 6 bases from V and 0 bases from J, the junction contained 20 bases not matched to a gene. In DNA form, the CDR3 reads TGTGCCAGCAGAATCCGGGACAGGGTGGGGATACGCCCTATGAACACTGAAGCTTTCTTT. Protein: CASRIRDRVGIRPMNTEAFF.

This clonotype was seen many times. The chain links TRBV18 to TRBJ2-5, with D maybe TRBD2 (6 bases). The V end lost 4 bases, the J end lost 2 bases, and 8 bases lay between the germline ends. Germline CDR1 KGHSH, CDR2 LQKENI. The CDR3 contains 13 residues. CDR3 DNA sequence: TGTGCCAGCTCACGAGGGAGGCAAGAGACCCAGTACTTC. It specifies CASSRGRQETQYF.

This clonotype was seen ten or more times. The chain is built from TRBV6-1 and TRBJ2-1, with TRBD2 identical over 8 bases. The CDR3 length is 15 residues. The germline CDR1 and CDR2 sequences are MNHNS and SASEGT. V shed 1 base, J shed 7 bases, and the junction held 6 bases outside the gene matches. In DNA, the CDR3 is TGTGCCAGCAGTGAAGGTCCAGCGGGAGAGAATGAGCAGTTCTTC. It codes for CASSEGPAGENEQFF.